Sequencing of this TCR beta chain was carried out in a study of technical replicates of blood from a handful of donors (dated by TCRdb to about 2017). At the junction V is shortened by 0 bases and J by 6 bases, with 21 bases in between. CDR1 and CDR2 (LNHNV, YYDKDF) derive from the germline V gene (reference sequence). From the cysteine up to the phenylalanine, the CDR3 has a length of 18 residues. The sequence is cut down to CDR3 DNA, 54 bases in frame from base 1. As regards this clone: There is no known antigen for this receptor. The sample holds no much larger clone one base away, and base qualities are not on file.

The library was built by means of the immunoSEQ multiplex PCR assay. TCRdb re-hosts the immuneACCESS table, in-frame sequences only. Its copies lack some clones; in the studies checked, an unresolved V gene accounts for under half of them, and the cause for the rest is not known. Recorded for this sample are nearly 80,000 clones; 85% to 95% of them occurred a single time. The biggest ten clones account for roughly 0.37% of the sample. This chain is built from TRBV15 and TRBJ2-1, with TRBD2 tentatively as D gene (5 bases match). The sequence derives from a human donor in good health. Material: T cells isolated from PBMCs. In nucleotides, the sequence is TGTGCCACCAGCAGAGATTCCCTCGAGTCTAGCTATCCCAATGAGCAGTTCTTC. The encoded protein is CATSRDSLESSYPNEQFF.